Listed below are T cell receptor beta chains from one sample, sequenced in a study of shared clonotypes between healthy human individuals. Only in-frame clones appear in the TCRdb table, and some are missing; sequencing was by immunoSEQ multiplex PCR. There are over 950,000 clones in the sample; approximately 77% occur only once, and 0.89% lies in the top ten. Sequenced: memory CD4+ T cells from PBMCs. The receptors stem from a man aged 18 to 29 in good health. Some clones in this sample may be carry-over from other donors' samples. The CDR3 runs from the conserved cysteine through the conserved F or W. Each record gives: CDR3 length, clone size, J gene, V gene, D gene, CDR3 protein, CDR3 DNA. The D gene is left open where the match is weak. Clone size, where shown, is once, few, many, or a class for clones that have expanded.

16 | - | TRBJ1-5 | TRBV7-2 | TRBD1 | CASSLGWGQGGQPQHF | TGTGCCAGCAGCTTAGGTTGGGGACAGGGGGGTCAGCCCCAGCATTTT
16 | - | TRBJ2-3 | TRBV6-5 | TRBD1 | CASSYSWDRDTDTQYF | TGTGCCAGCAGTTACTCCTGGGACAGAGACACAGATACGCAGTATTTT
12 | - | TRBJ2-2 | TRBV11-2 | - | CASSTQAGELFF | TGTGCCAGTAGCACACAGGCCGGGGAGCTGTTTTTT
15 | - | TRBJ2-7 | TRBV5-1 | TRBD1 | CASSLGGQGGYEQYF | TGCGCCAGCAGCTTGGGGGGACAGGGCGGCTACGAGCAGTACTTC
17 | - | TRBJ2-2 | TRBV11-2 | - | CASRIPLRTYGAGELFF | TGTGCCAGCAGAATCCCCCTGCGGACCTACGGGGCAGGGGAGCTGTTTTTT
12 | - | TRBJ1-5 | TRBV10-3 | - | CAVPRWVQPQHF | TGTGCCGTCCCGAGGTGGGTTCAGCCCCAGCATTTT
14 | - | TRBJ1-5 | TRBV5-1 | TRBD1 | CASSGTGGDQPQHF | TGCGCCAGCAGCGGGACAGGGGGAGATCAGCCCCAGCATTTT
14 | - | TRBJ1-3 | TRBV6-1 | - | CASNILGGGNTIYF | TGTGCCAGCAATATATTGGGGGGAGGAAACACCATATATTTT
13 | - | TRBJ1-5 | TRBV11-2 | - | CASSLGPNQPQHF | TGTGCTAGCAGCCTAGGCCCCAATCAGCCCCAGCATTTT
13 | once | TRBJ2-3 | TRBV29-1 | - | CSVRAPSTDTQYF | TGCAGCGTTCGGGCTCCCAGCACAGATACGCAGTATTTT
13 | - | TRBJ1-1 | TRBV28 | - | CASTLPLGTEAFF | TGTGCCAGCACGTTGCCCCTAGGCACTGAAGCTTTCTTT
16 | few | TRBJ2-6 | TRBV11-2 | - | CASSPWADSGANVLTF | TGTGCCAGCAGCCCTTGGGCGGACTCTGGGGCCAACGTCCTGACTTTC
15 | few | TRBJ2-4 | TRBV4-1 | - | CASSQDPGSVGIQYF | TGCGCCAGCAGCCAAGACCCGGGGTCGGTGGGCATTCAGTACTTC
15 | - | TRBJ1-2 | TRBV5-1 | - | CASSLGTVPNYGYTF | TGCGCCAGCAGCTTGGGGACAGTCCCAAACTATGGCTACACCTTC
15 | - | TRBJ2-1 | TRBV7-2 | TRBD1 | CASSPGTGKHNEQFF | TGTGCCAGCAGCCCCGGGACAGGGAAACACAATGAGCAGTTCTTC
14 | - | TRBJ1-4 | TRBV7-8 | - | CASSLDRPNEKLFF | TGTGCCAGCAGCTTGGACAGACCAAATGAAAAACTGTTTTTT
15 | - | TRBJ2-1 | TRBV7-3 | TRBD1 | CASSLHSGQYNEQFF | TGTGCCAGCAGCTTACACTCGGGACAGTACAATGAGCAGTTCTTC
15 | - | TRBJ1-4 | TRBV5-1 | - | CASSLNRDLNEKLFF | TGCGCCAGCAGTTTAAACAGGGACTTGAATGAAAAACTGTTTTTT
13 | once | TRBJ2-7 | TRBV6-1 | - | CASRAEITYEQYF | TGTGCCAGCAGGGCAGAAATCACCTACGAGCAGTACTTC
14 | - | TRBJ2-7 | TRBV5-4 | - | CDSSLDRTIYEQYF | TGTGACAGCAGCTTAGATAGAACCATCTACGAGCAGTACTTC
13 | - | TRBJ2-5 | TRBV30 | - | CAWGASLQETQYF | TGTGCCTGGGGGGCTAGCCTCCAAGAGACCCAGTACTTC
14 | - | TRBJ1-2 | TRBV5-1 | TRBD1 | CASSLRDSTYGYTF | TGCGCCAGCAGCCTACGGGACAGTACATATGGCTACACCTTC
15 | - | TRBJ1-1 | TRBV5-1 | TRBD1 | CASIEGTALNTEAFF | TGCGCCAGCATAGAAGGGACAGCCCTGAACACTGAAGCTTTCTTT
13 | - | TRBJ2-5 | TRBV11-2 | - | CASSAGVQETQYF | TGTGCCAGCAGCGCAGGGGTACAAGAGACCCAGTACTTC
17 | - | TRBJ2-3 | TRBV4-3 | - | CASSQDTGDGYTDTQYF | TGCGCCAGCAGCCAAGACACGGGGGACGGCTACACAGATACGCAGTATTTT
13 | - | TRBJ1-5 | TRBV11-2 | - | CASSLDPGQPQHF | TGTGCCAGCAGCTTAGATCCCGGGCAGCCCCAGCATTTT
15 | - | TRBJ2-1 | TRBV5-1 | TRBD2 | CASSLTSGKGNEQFF | TGCGCCAGCAGCTTGACTAGCGGGAAGGGCAATGAGCAGTTCTTC
11 | - | TRBJ1-2 | TRBV28 | - | CASLADYGYTF | TGTGCCAGCCTCGCGGATTATGGCTACACCTTC
13 | once | TRBJ2-5 | TRBV14 | TRBD2 | CASSPGLAETQYF | TGTGCCAGCAGCCCGGGACTAGCAGAGACCCAGTACTTC
15 | - | TRBJ1-3 | TRBV6-4 | - | CASRAGRGRGNTIYF | TGTGCCAGCAGGGCGGGCAGGGGTAGAGGAAACACCATATATTTT
14 | few | TRBJ2-7 | TRBV28 | - | CASSPPGSYYEQYF | TGTGCCAGCAGTCCTCCGGGGTCCTACTACGAGCAGTACTTC
17 | - | TRBJ2-2 | TRBV7-2 | TRBD2 | CASSRTSGRARTGELFF | TGTGCCAGCAGCCGGACTAGCGGGAGGGCCAGGACCGGGGAGCTGTTTTTT